Listed below are T cell receptor beta chains from one sample, sequenced in a study of blood T cell repertoires in COVID-19. Measured with immunoSEQ multiplex PCR; TCRdb has only the in-frame clones, and not every one. Of under 45,000 clones in the sample, approximately 87% are singletons; the top ten hold roughly 3.8%. Sequencing was done on a sample of peripheral blood. These receptors were taken from a man aged 35-49 years with COVID-19, enrolled during active disease. Both conserved end residues are part of each CDR3. A D gene is named only where the DNA matches it firmly. Not all rows give a size; the values are once, few, many and, for expanded clones, a class.

v_gene: TRBV27; j_gene: TRBJ1-6; d_gene: .; abundance: .; CDR3nt: TGTGCCAGCAAGGGACTTCACAATTCACCCCTCCACTTT; CDR3aa: CASKGLHNSPLHF
v_gene: TRBV27; j_gene: TRBJ2-1; d_gene: .; abundance: once; CDR3nt: TGTGCCAGCAGTCTGTCACTCGAAACAGGGATTGAGCAGTTCTTC; CDR3aa: CASSLSLETGIEQFF
v_gene: TRBV5-1; j_gene: TRBJ1-1; d_gene: .; abundance: .; CDR3nt: TGCGCCAGCAGCTTGGAAGGGGTGTCTGAAGCTTTCTTT; CDR3aa: CASSLEGVSEAFF
v_gene: TRBV4-1; j_gene: TRBJ1-3; d_gene: .; abundance: .; CDR3nt: TGCGCCAGCAGCCAAGAACGAAGGGGGGGAAACACCATATATTTT; CDR3aa: CASSQERRGGNTIYF
v_gene: TRBV9; j_gene: TRBJ2-3; d_gene: TRBD2; abundance: .; CDR3nt: TGTGCCAGCAGCGCCTATGTAGCGGGGGGGCCCGATACGCAGTATTTT; CDR3aa: CASSAYVAGGPDTQYF
v_gene: TRBV19; j_gene: TRBJ2-3; d_gene: TRBD1; abundance: .; CDR3nt: TGTGCCAGTGGATGGACAGGGGCCATCACAGATACGCAGTATTTT; CDR3aa: CASGWTGAITDTQYF
v_gene: TRBV25-1; j_gene: TRBJ1-2; d_gene: .; abundance: .; CDR3nt: TGTGCCAGCAGTGAACAGGGGACTAACTATGGCTACACCTTC; CDR3aa: CASSEQGTNYGYTF
v_gene: TRBV18; j_gene: TRBJ2-1; d_gene: .; abundance: .; CDR3nt: TGTGCCAGCTCACCGAGCGATGAGCAGTTCTTC; CDR3aa: CASSPSDEQFF
v_gene: TRBV5-1; j_gene: TRBJ2-3; d_gene: .; abundance: .; CDR3nt: TGCGCCAGCAGCTGGGGAGGCAGGGAAAACCCGGATACGCAGTATTTT; CDR3aa: CASSWGGRENPDTQYF
v_gene: TRBV7-2; j_gene: TRBJ2-7; d_gene: TRBD1; abundance: .; CDR3nt: TGTGCCAGCAGCTTAGGGGGACAGGACAGCTACGAGCAGTACTTC; CDR3aa: CASSLGGQDSYEQYF
v_gene: TRBV7-9; j_gene: TRBJ2-1; d_gene: TRBD2; abundance: .; CDR3nt: TGTGCCAGCAGCTCCCGGGGACGGCTAGCGGGAGTCAGCGATGAGCAGTTCTTC; CDR3aa: CASSSRGRLAGVSDEQFF
v_gene: TRBV23-1; j_gene: TRBJ2-2; d_gene: TRBD1; abundance: .; CDR3nt: TGCGCCAGCAGTCATTCAGGGGGAACGAACACCGGGGAGCTGTTTTTT; CDR3aa: CASSHSGGTNTGELFF
v_gene: TRBV7-8; j_gene: TRBJ2-3; d_gene: .; abundance: .; CDR3nt: TGTGCCAGCAGCTTAGTAGGCCAGGGGGGAGATACGCAGTATTTT; CDR3aa: CASSLVGQGGDTQYF
v_gene: TRBV5-1; j_gene: TRBJ1-6; d_gene: .; abundance: few; CDR3nt: TGCGCCAGCAGCTTGGCGGGGTCCGAAAATTCACCCCTCCACTTT; CDR3aa: CASSLAGSENSPLHF
v_gene: TRBV2; j_gene: TRBJ2-5; d_gene: TRBD2; abundance: once; CDR3nt: TGTGCCAGCAGGGACGGACTAGCGGAGACCCAGTACTTC; CDR3aa: CASRDGLAETQYF
v_gene: TRBV28; j_gene: TRBJ1-2; d_gene: .; abundance: .; CDR3nt: TGTGCCAGCAGTTCCACAGGGCTACGAGGCTACACCTTC; CDR3aa: CASSSTGLRGYTF
v_gene: TRBV5-6; j_gene: TRBJ1-5; d_gene: .; abundance: .; CDR3nt: TGTGCCAGCAGCCCCACCCGGAAGGAGACGAGCAATCAGCCCCAGCATTTT; CDR3aa: CASSPTRKETSNQPQHF
v_gene: TRBV25-1; j_gene: TRBJ1-1; d_gene: .; abundance: .; CDR3nt: TGTGCCAGCAGTGATCGGAACACTGAAGCTTTCTTT; CDR3aa: CASSDRNTEAFF
v_gene: TRBV2; j_gene: TRBJ1-5; d_gene: .; abundance: .; CDR3nt: TGTGCCAGCAGGGACATGTGGGCCGATCAGCCCCAGCATTTT; CDR3aa: CASRDMWADQPQHF
v_gene: TRBV10-3; j_gene: TRBJ2-1; d_gene: TRBD2; abundance: .; CDR3nt: TGTGCCACCCTACCCGTAGCGGGAGCAGGGGACAATGAGCAGTTCTTC; CDR3aa: CATLPVAGAGDNEQFF
v_gene: TRBV7-3; j_gene: TRBJ2-3; d_gene: TRBD2; abundance: .; CDR3nt: TGTGCCAGCAGCGTTAGCGGGGGGGCGATAGATACGCAGTATTTT; CDR3aa: CASSVSGGAIDTQYF
v_gene: TRBV7-9; j_gene: TRBJ2-2; d_gene: .; abundance: .; CDR3nt: TGTGCCAGCAGCTTATCAGCGGGCCGGAACACCGGGGAGCTGTTTTTT; CDR3aa: CASSLSAGRNTGELFF
v_gene: TRBV18; j_gene: TRBJ2-5; d_gene: TRBD1; abundance: .; CDR3nt: TGTGCCAGCTCACAAGACAGGGTAGGCGAGACCCAGTACTTC; CDR3aa: CASSQDRVGETQYF
v_gene: TRBV6-2/TRBV6-3; j_gene: TRBJ1-1; d_gene: .; abundance: .; CDR3nt: TGTGCCAGCAGTTACCCCAGACAGTTCGATAACACTGAAGCTTTCTTT; CDR3aa: CASSYPRQFDNTEAFF
v_gene: TRBV7-9; j_gene: TRBJ2-7; d_gene: TRBD2; abundance: .; CDR3nt: TGTGCCAGCAGTTACGGGACTAGCGGAAATCCCTACGAGCAGTACTTC; CDR3aa: CASSYGTSGNPYEQYF
v_gene: TRBV30; j_gene: TRBJ1-5; d_gene: TRBD1; abundance: .; CDR3nt: TGTGCCTGGAGTCCAACAGGGGGGCAGCCCCAGCATTTT; CDR3aa: CAWSPTGGQPQHF
v_gene: TRBV20-1; j_gene: TRBJ2-3; d_gene: .; abundance: few; CDR3nt: TGCAGTGCCCTATTGACAGATACGCAGTATTTT; CDR3aa: CSALLTDTQYF
v_gene: TRBV5-1; j_gene: TRBJ1-2; d_gene: .; abundance: .; CDR3nt: TGCGCCAGCAGCTCCCACAGGGATGGCTACACCTTC; CDR3aa: CASSSHRDGYTF
v_gene: TRBV11-2; j_gene: TRBJ1-4; d_gene: .; abundance: .; CDR3nt: TGTGCCACCGCATCACAGGGATCGGAAAAACTGTTTTTT; CDR3aa: CATASQGSEKLFF
v_gene: TRBV2; j_gene: TRBJ1-1; d_gene: .; abundance: .; CDR3nt: TGTGCCAGCAGTGAATTAGGGGTTACTGAAGCTTTCTTT; CDR3aa: CASSELGVTEAFF
v_gene: TRBV29-1; j_gene: TRBJ1-3; d_gene: .; abundance: .; CDR3nt: TGCAGCGTTGAACAGGGAAACACCATATATTTT; CDR3aa: CSVEQGNTIYF
v_gene: TRBV11-2; j_gene: TRBJ2-1; d_gene: .; abundance: .; CDR3nt: TGTGCCAGCAGCTTAAGAACTAATTATGAGCAGTTCTTC; CDR3aa: CASSLRTNYEQFF
v_gene: TRBV6-5; j_gene: TRBJ1-6; d_gene: .; abundance: .; CDR3nt: TGTGCCAGCAGTTATTCCGGGACTGGGTTAAGTTCACCCCTCCACTTT; CDR3aa: CASSYSGTGLSSPLHF
v_gene: TRBV5-1; j_gene: TRBJ2-7; d_gene: .; abundance: .; CDR3nt: TGCGCCAGCAGCCTGGACAGTTTTTACGAGCAGTACTTC; CDR3aa: CASSLDSFYEQYF
v_gene: TRBV7-9; j_gene: TRBJ1-2; d_gene: .; abundance: .; CDR3nt: TGTGCCAGCAGCCCCGACGGGGGGGTCTATGGCTACACCTTC; CDR3aa: CASSPDGGVYGYTF
v_gene: TRBV25-1; j_gene: TRBJ1-2; d_gene: .; abundance: .; CDR3nt: TGTGCCAGCAGTGCCTCGGGAGAGTCACATTCGGGGCTCTATGGCTACACCTTC; CDR3aa: CASSASGESHSGLYGYTF
v_gene: TRBV10-3; j_gene: TRBJ1-1; d_gene: .; abundance: .; CDR3nt: TGTGCCATCAGTGAATCCTTGAACACTGAAGCTTTCTTT; CDR3aa: CAISESLNTEAFF
v_gene: TRBV29-1; j_gene: TRBJ2-7; d_gene: TRBD2; abundance: .; CDR3nt: TGCAGCGTTGTTCCCGGACGGCCGGGACTACCTAAGGAGCAGTACTTC; CDR3aa: CSVVPGRPGLPKEQYF
v_gene: TRBV7-9; j_gene: TRBJ1-4; d_gene: TRBD1; abundance: .; CDR3nt: TGTGCCAGCAGCCCGAACAGGGGATCTAATGAAAAACTGTTTTTT; CDR3aa: CASSPNRGSNEKLFF
v_gene: TRBV10-3; j_gene: TRBJ1-6; d_gene: TRBD1; abundance: .; CDR3nt: TGTGCCATCAGTGAGTCGACCGGGACAGGGGATTCACCCCTCCACTTT; CDR3aa: CAISESTGTGDSPLHF
v_gene: TRBV2; j_gene: TRBJ1-2; d_gene: .; abundance: .; CDR3nt: TGTGCCAGCAGTGAAAGGGCCAGGGAGGCCTATGGCTACACCTTC; CDR3aa: CASSERAREAYGYTF
v_gene: TRBV27; j_gene: TRBJ2-3; d_gene: TRBD2; abundance: once; CDR3nt: TGTGCCAGCAGTATGCCTAGCGGGGGCCAAGGGTCAGATACGCAGTATTTT; CDR3aa: CASSMPSGGQGSDTQYF
v_gene: TRBV5-1; j_gene: TRBJ2-2; d_gene: TRBD1; abundance: .; CDR3nt: TGCGCCAGCAGCCTGGGACAGGGGACCACCGGGGAGCTGTTTTTT; CDR3aa: CASSLGQGTTGELFF
v_gene: TRBV6-6; j_gene: TRBJ2-2; d_gene: .; abundance: .; CDR3nt: TGTGCCAGCAGTTACTCGACACTTCCCGGGGAGCTGTTTTTT; CDR3aa: CASSYSTLPGELFF
v_gene: TRBV6-5; j_gene: TRBJ2-1; d_gene: .; abundance: .; CDR3nt: TGTGCCAGCAGTTACTACAGGGACCCCCCCTACAATGAGCAGTTCTTC; CDR3aa: CASSYYRDPPYNEQFF
v_gene: TRBV7-6; j_gene: TRBJ2-7; d_gene: .; abundance: .; CDR3nt: TGTGCCAGCAGCTTAGGGGGCGGCTCCTACGAGCAGTACTTC; CDR3aa: CASSLGGGSYEQYF
v_gene: TRBV11-2; j_gene: TRBJ2-4; d_gene: .; abundance: .; CDR3nt: TGTGCCAGCAGCTTAGGGTCAGGGGTAGTGATTCAGTACTTC; CDR3aa: CASSLGSGVVIQYF
v_gene: TRBV28; j_gene: TRBJ2-7; d_gene: .; abundance: .; CDR3nt: TGTGCCAGCAGTACCATTCTACTCGGCTACGAGCAGTACTTC; CDR3aa: CASSTILLGYEQYF
v_gene: TRBV5-6; j_gene: TRBJ2-1; d_gene: .; abundance: .; CDR3nt: TGTGCCAGCAGCTTGGGGGGCGTAGGGCGGAGCAATGAGCAGTTCTTC; CDR3aa: CASSLGGVGRSNEQFF
v_gene: TRBV2; j_gene: TRBJ2-3; d_gene: TRBD2; abundance: .; CDR3nt: TGTGCCAGCAATCGACGGACTAGCGGGGCAGATACGCAGTATTTT; CDR3aa: CASNRRTSGADTQYF
v_gene: TRBV5-1; j_gene: TRBJ2-7; d_gene: .; abundance: .; CDR3nt: TGCGCCAGCAGCTTGGGAGGTTCCACCTACGAGCAGTACTTC; CDR3aa: CASSLGGSTYEQYF
v_gene: TRBV28; j_gene: TRBJ2-7; d_gene: TRBD1; abundance: .; CDR3nt: TGTGCCAGCAGGGGACAGGGGGGAATCTACGAGCAGTACTTC; CDR3aa: CASRGQGGIYEQYF
v_gene: TRBV11-2; j_gene: TRBJ2-7; d_gene: .; abundance: .; CDR3nt: TGTGCCAGCCGCCGGGGCTACGAGCAGTACTTC; CDR3aa: CASRRGYEQYF
v_gene: TRBV27; j_gene: TRBJ1-2; d_gene: .; abundance: .; CDR3nt: TGTGCCAGCAGCTCGTGGGGTTCTTGGAGGGATGGCTACACCTTC; CDR3aa: CASSSWGSWRDGYTF
v_gene: TRBV5-1; j_gene: TRBJ2-5; d_gene: .; abundance: .; CDR3nt: TGCGCCAGCCAGAGGGATAACCAAGAGACCCAGTACTTC; CDR3aa: CASQRDNQETQYF
v_gene: TRBV14; j_gene: TRBJ2-1; d_gene: TRBD2; abundance: .; CDR3nt: TGTGCCAGCAGCCAAGAGGGGCTAGCGGTCTACAATGAGCAGTTCTTC; CDR3aa: CASSQEGLAVYNEQFF
v_gene: TRBV7-3; j_gene: TRBJ2-7; d_gene: .; abundance: .; CDR3nt: TGTGCCAGCAGCTTAACACAGTCCTACGAGCAGTACTTC; CDR3aa: CASSLTQSYEQYF